The 3 T cell receptor beta chains below were found in one sample sequenced in a study of tumor-infiltrating lymphocytes in primary liver carcinoma. The input was 500 ng total RNA; TCR beta cDNA was made from it with a constant-region primer. It was through three nested multiplex PCR rounds of slightly modified ARM-PCR that TCR beta libraries arose. PCR rounds one and two used TRBV1-TRBV30 forward primers with a C-beta reverse primer for roughly 9 cycles each. Each CDR3 protein is one row after TCRdb ran MiXCR on the multiplex PCR reads. The sample lists about 200,000 distinct CDR3 sequences, almost 65% occurring once. They got blood RNA out of unsorted whole blood and also pulled out germline DNA. Specimen: peripheral blood. The receptors come from a woman aged 55-69 years with primary liver carcinoma and hepatitis B virus infection.

A note on this clonotype: An end of the junction differs from the germline gene, which may be a read error. The V and J genes are TRBV7-9 and TRBJ2-7; 10 bases map to TRBD2. CDR3 length: 16 amino acids. Germline CDR1 and CDR2: SEHNR and FQNEAQ (reference sequence). The CDR3 protein is CANSQWASGSLYEQYF. CDR3 DNA: TGTGCCAACAGCCAATGGGCTAGCGGGAGCCTCTATGAGCAGTACTTC.

This clonotype was observed at least ten times. This chain uses TRBV29-1 with TRBJ2-3, with 8 positions matching TRBD2. Trimming removed 5 bases from V and 7 bases from J; junction bases left unmatched: 14. Germline-derived CDR1 and CDR2 are SQVTM and ANQGSEA. CDR3 length equals 15 residues. The CDR3 loop reads CSVHSGGTNLYTQYF. In nucleotides, the CDR3 is TGCAGCGTTCACTCGGGGGGGACTAACCTCTATACGCAGTATTTT.

Comments on this clonotype: One end of the junction fails to match germline, which may point to a read error. The chain has TRBV5-1 and TRBJ1-1; possible D gene TRBD1, 6 bases. Per the germline V gene, CDR1 is SGHRS and CDR2 is YFSETQ. CDR3 length equals 16 residues. The CDR3 is CASSRTVLSGNTKAFF. CDR3 in DNA: TGCGCCAGCAGCAGGACAGTCCTTAGCGGGAACACTAAAGCTTTCTTT.